Below, 11 T cell receptor beta chains from the same sample are listed, as sequenced in a study of T cells in Graves' hyperthyroidism and ophthalmopathy. RNA transcripts yielded amplified TCR beta CDR3 regions. The HTBI set primed first-round TCR CDR3 RT-PCR. MiXCR, applied by TCRdb to the multiplex PCR reads, yields one record per CDR3 protein. The data show roughly 740,000 distinct CDR3 sequences, less than 20% seen once. Sequencing was carried out using blood. The receptors derive from a man aged 18-30 years with Graves' hyperthyroidism.

V and J are TRBV29-1 and TRBJ2-7, with 12 bases identical to TRBD2. CDR1 and CDR2 (germline): SQVTM, ANQGSEA. V trimming: 5 bases; J trimming: 3 bases; junction bases outside the gene matches: 8. The CDR3 totals 15 residues. CDR3 in amino acids: CSVRLAGAPNYEQYF. The CDR3 DNA reads as TGCAGCGTTCGACTAGCGGGAGCGCCCAACTACGAGCAGTACTTC.

The chain joins TRBV5-4 to TRBJ2-1; D is possibly TRBD2 (6 bases). V lost 3 bases and J lost 0, with 13 bases in between. Germline V gene sequence: CDR1 SGHNT, CDR2 YYREEE (reference sequence). The CDR3 is 16 amino acids. CDR3 region: CASSWGGGGSYNEQFF. CDR3 in DNA: TGTGCCAGCAGCTGGGGAGGCGGAGGCTCCTACAATGAGCAGTTCTTC.

This clonotype was seen more than once but under ten times. This chain uses TRBV19 with TRBJ1-1; D is uncertain. CDR1 and CDR2 (germline): LNHDA, SQIVND (reference sequence). V was trimmed by 1 base and J by 2 bases, leaving 8 bases between them. The CDR3 has 14 amino acids. CDR3 in amino acids: CASSIASANTEAFF. The CDR3 nucleotides are TGTGCCAGTAGTATAGCAAGCGCCAACACTGAAGCTTTCTTT.

This clonotype has a count of ten or more. The genes are TRBV20-1 and TRBJ2-3; D not resolved. Germline lookup yields CDR1 DFQATT and CDR2 SNEGSKA (reference sequence). This CDR3 has 13 amino acids. The CDR3 DNA reads as TGCAGGGGGATAAGTCCGGGCACAGATACGCAGTATTTT. Amino acid sequence: CRGISPGTDTQYF.

This clonotype occurred many times. The rearrangement uses TRBV2 and TRBJ2-7; D ambiguous. Germline V lookup: CDR1 SNHLY, CDR2 FYNNEI. The CDR3 runs to 11 residues. V lost 6 bases to trimming and J lost 2 bases, with 5 bases between them. The CDR3 spells CASSVTYEQYF. CDR3 DNA sequence: TGTGCCAGCAGCGTGACCTACGAGCAGTACTTC.

The chain joins TRBV9 to TRBJ1-6; D not resolved. The CDR3 spans 15 residues. Germline CDR1 SGDLS, CDR2 YYNGEE. V lost 2 bases, J lost 9 bases, and 15 bases lay in between. CDR3 sequence reads: CASSVEVMPGSPLHF. DNA of the CDR3: TGTGCCAGCAGCGTCGAAGTGATGCCTGGTTCACCCCTCCACTTT.

Many counts were recorded for this clonotype. The chain carries TRBV30 and TRBJ2-2, with D tentatively TRBD2 (5 bases). Germline CDR1 reads GTSNPN; CDR2 reads SVGIG (reference sequence). This CDR3 is 11 amino acids long. V dropped 7 bases and J dropped 7 bases, with 10 bases sitting between them. CDR3 nucleotides: TGTGCCTTGTCGGGGAACGGGGAGCTGTTTTTT. Translating gives CALSGNGELFF.

CDR3 sequence (DNA): TGCAGTGCTAGAGAGCTACCCGGAGGGGTTTACGAGCAGTACTTC. Translation gives CSARELPGGVYEQYF. The chain has TRBV20-1 and TRBJ2-7; a weak D match, TRBD2 (6 bases). V lost 0 bases and J 4 bases, leaving 16 bases between the germline ends. The CDR3 is 15 residues long. CDR1 is DFQATT, CDR2 SNEGSKA, per germline (reference sequence).

This CDR3 reads CASSEYVDGTGELFF. CDR3 in DNA: TGTGCCAGCAGTGAATATGTAGACGGTACCGGGGAGCTGTTTTTT. The chain couples TRBV25-1 to TRBJ2-2; no definite D call. The germline CDR1 and CDR2 sequences are MGHDK and SYGVNS. V was clipped by 0 bases and J by 5 bases, with 10 bases between them. This CDR3 is built from 15 residues.

The sample holds many counts of this clonotype. CDR3 sequence (DNA): TGTGCCAGCAGTCTCAGGACTAGCGGCACAGATACGCAGTATTTT. This translates into CASSLRTSGTDTQYF. This chain uses TRBV27 with TRBJ2-3, with 9 bases aligning to TRBD2. Germline trimming cut 5 bases from V and 1 base from J; bases unmatched to any gene: 4. Germline loops: CDR1 MNHEY, CDR2 SMNVEV (reference sequence). The CDR3 contains 15 residues.

This clonotype was counted at least ten times. This chain links TRBV7-3 with TRBJ2-2; perhaps TRBD2 as D (5 bases). Trimming took 5 bases from V and 1 from J, leaving 14 bases between them. Germline V gene sequence: CDR1 SGHTA, CDR2 FQGTGA. The CDR3 contains 16 residues. The CDR3 is CASSDPGVENTGELFF. CDR3 bases: TGTGCCAGCAGCGACCCCGGGGTTGAGAACACCGGGGAGCTGTTTTTT.